This T cell receptor (beta chain) originates from a study of cytomegalovirus exposure and HLA in healthy donors. General study points: Confirmation in vitro established that a few CMV-associated chains were specific for CMV antigens. Reportedly, TCR beta sequences accurately predicted HLA-A and HLA-B alleles in most subjects. Donor immune exposure was known only as CMV serostatus.

This clone appeared a few times. Its antigen is undetermined. In the PCR, 60 Vbeta and 13 Jbeta primers were used. Clones were read by immunoSEQ multiplex PCR, and TCRdb kept only the in-frame ones, dropping some. The repertoire includes about 140,000 clones, roughly four fifths of them detected once, and approximately 10% sits in the top ten. The source of this sequence is a woman aged 45 to 65 in good health and CMV-seropositive. Sequenced input: PBMCs.

CDR3 residues: CASNTAGNTEAFF. DNA of the CDR3: TGTGCCAGCAACACGGCAGGAAACACTGAAGCTTTCTTT. V usage is TRBV9 and J usage is TRBJ1-1; D ambiguous. The V and J ends lost 6 bases and 2 bases respectively, with 11 bases between them. The CDR3 is 13 residues long. Germline V gene sequence: CDR1 SGDLS, CDR2 YYNGEE.